This T cell receptor (beta chain) originates from a study of metastatic and nonmetastatic thyroid tumors. Looking at the study overall: Repertoires of blood and of tissue (tumor or nodule) from malignant and benign thyroid patients were compared.

Study-level points and caveats: Malignant thyroid tumors reportedly exceeded benign nodules significantly in TCR beta diversity, with the difference appearing in blood and tumor.

MiXCR re-clonotyped the PCR reads for TCRdb. The sample has about 5,100 clones, roughly a sixth seen once; the top ten hold roughly 17%. V was trimmed by 5 bases and J by 0 bases, leaving 11 bases between them. Germline V lookup: CDR1 SGHAT, CDR2 FQNNGV. This CDR3 is 14 amino acids long. All patients were untreated before thyroid surgery. Turning to this clone: Its antigen is as yet unknown.

Source material: adjacent normal tissue. J is TRBJ2-7 and V is TRBV11-2; D ambiguous. The receptor's source is a female donor with papillary thyroid cancer or a benign thyroid nodule (not recorded which). Some clones in this sample may be carry-over from other donors' samples. The CDR3 loop is CASSAALSSYEQYV. CDR3 coding DNA: TGTGCCAGCAGCGCAGCCCTGAGCTCCTACGAGCAGTACGTC.